Described below is a single TCR beta chain sequence and its context. Its antigen is not yet known. One base away there is no much larger clone; base qualities are not given. The donors belonged to the validation cohort of about 110 subjects, which was separate from the roughly 670-subject first cohort. Library prep was done by the immunoSEQ multiplex PCR assay. In the authors' own workflow: A statistical classification framework was built for diagnosing cytomegalovirus status from the catalog of TCR beta chain sequences. TCRdb stores this immuneACCESS table with in-frame sequences only. Part of the clones is absent; in the studies checked, under half of the shortfall reflects unresolved V genes, and no reason is known for the rest. The V and J calls and clone size come from that table; D and trimming were worked out from the DNA. The sample table records 250,000 to 300,000 clones; about 90% of these occur just once. 0.3% to 0.4% of the sample is in the top ten clones.

These data come from a study of cytomegalovirus exposure and HLA in healthy donors (TCRdb year 2017). Notes on the research overall: A later analysis indicated that the 110 or so validation repertoires were generated on the platform also employed for the approximately 700 repertoires of the first cohort. The aim of the study was to test whether cataloging public T cell receptors could identify signatures of past pathogen exposure. To predict cytomegalovirus infection status, the study brought together high-throughput TCR immunosequencing, statistical association of individual TCRs with disease status, and machine learning. In addition to the first cohort of hundreds of subjects, a separate validation cohort of 120 different subjects was used.

Study-level results and caveats: A later analysis found that TCRs clustered in the first cohort also tended to co-occur in the 120 validation repertoires, with 94% of cluster scores above 0. The classifier was reported to diagnose cytomegalovirus status with high specificity and sensitivity in both the original cohort and the validation cohort. In vitro tests confirmed that a few of the cytomegalovirus-associated TCR beta chains recognize cytomegalovirus antigens. The authors suggested that the approach could potentially be generalized to other disease states and immunological phenotypes. Across donors, most TCR sequences were observed very rarely, whereas some public TCRs were present in many individuals. A later analysis lacked HLA typing for the validation cohort, so it scored co-occurrence in that cohort across all 110 or so repertoires. A total of 164 TCR beta chains were listed by the study as associated with cytomegalovirus.

The germline V gene sets CDR1 to KGHSH and CDR2 to LQKENI. The CDR3, from cysteine to phenylalanine, totals 14 residues. The read is trimmed to its CDR3 DNA, 42 bases read in frame from base 1. V loses 4 bases, J loses 6 bases, and the germline ends lie 15 bases apart. Sample: PBMCs. The source is a young woman in good health and CMV-seronegative. This sequence uses TRBV18 and TRBJ1-1; a weak D assignment points to TRBD1 (6 bases agree). This receptor carries the CDR3 CASSLRQVDAEAFF. The DNA is as follows: TGTGCCAGCTCACTGAGACAGGTGGACGCTGAAGCTTTCTTT.